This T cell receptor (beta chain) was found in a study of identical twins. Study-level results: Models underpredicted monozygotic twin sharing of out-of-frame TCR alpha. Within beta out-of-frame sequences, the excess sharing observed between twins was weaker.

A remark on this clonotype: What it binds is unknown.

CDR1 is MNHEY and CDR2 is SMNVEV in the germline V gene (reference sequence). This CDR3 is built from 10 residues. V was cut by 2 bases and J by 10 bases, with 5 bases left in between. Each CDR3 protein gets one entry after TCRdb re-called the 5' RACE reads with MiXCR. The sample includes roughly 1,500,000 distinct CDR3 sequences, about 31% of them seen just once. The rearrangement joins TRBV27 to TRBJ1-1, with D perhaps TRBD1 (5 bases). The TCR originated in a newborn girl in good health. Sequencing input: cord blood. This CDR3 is CASSLQGAFF. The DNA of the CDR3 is TGTGCCAGCAGTTTACAGGGAGCTTTCTTT.